Given below is one T cell receptor (beta chain) in context. Its antigen is still unknown. Here immunoSEQ multiplex PCR was the method, and the copy in TCRdb shows in-frame clones only, minus some. This sample yields about 79,000 clones, of which 92% are seen a single time; 11% belongs to the top ten. The data stem from a study of OX40 agonist ivuxolimab in advanced cancers. Study-wide background: Under the entry rules, prior anti-PD-1, anti-PD-L1 or anti-CTLA-4 therapy was allowed, and roughly 43% had some. Study outcomes and limitations: Clonal expansion in partial responders at 0.1-3.0 mg/kg ranked among the lowest.

Trimming removed 6 bases at V and 0 bases at J, with 6 bases between. The CDR3 is made up of 14 amino acids. CDR1 SEHNR and CDR2 FQNEAQ come from the germline V gene (reference sequence). The sequence came from an adult with an advanced solid tumor such as melanoma, head and neck, liver or kidney cancer. V is TRBV7-9 and J is TRBJ1-6; the D is unclear. Material: CD4+ or CD8+ T cells sorted from blood, obtained in a trial of the OX40 agonist ivuxolimab. The DNA of the CDR3 is TGTGCCAGCAGGGAGAGCTCCTATAATTCACCCCTCCACTTT. This sequence encodes CASRESSYNSPLHF.